These T cell receptor beta chains were read from a single sample in a study of T cell changes during pregnancy in multiple sclerosis. Here immunoSEQ multiplex PCR was the method, and the copy in TCRdb shows in-frame clones only, minus some. In the table there are tens of thousands of clones, 80% to 95% of which are singletons. The source was CD8+ T cells from peripheral blood mononuclear cells, collected after pregnancy. The receptors originated from a female donor with multiple sclerosis, enrolled in a pregnancy study. CDR3s include the opening cysteine and the closing phenylalanine or tryptophan. The D gene is left open where the match is weak. Clone size, where shown, is once, few, many, or a class for clones that have expanded.

J gene: TRBJ2-7
clone size: few
D gene: .
V gene: TRBV7-9
CDR3 protein: CASSQGTHEQYF
CDR3 DNA: TGTGCCAGCAGCCAGGGGACCCACGAGCAGTACTTC

J gene: TRBJ1-1
clone size: .
D gene: .
V gene: TRBV7-3
CDR3 protein: CASSLTDSLQAEAFF
CDR3 DNA: TGTGCCAGCAGCTTAACAGACAGTCTGCAGGCTGAAGCTTTCTTT

J gene: TRBJ2-1
clone size: .
D gene: .
V gene: TRBV12-5
CDR3 protein: CASGPGQGRDEQFF
CDR3 DNA: TGTGCTAGTGGTCCGGGACAAGGGCGGGATGAGCAGTTCTTC

J gene: TRBJ1-1
clone size: .
D gene: .
V gene: TRBV5-1
CDR3 protein: CASSLVGGRSTEAFF
CDR3 DNA: TGCGCCAGCAGCTTGGTGGGGGGGCGAAGTACTGAAGCTTTCTTT

J gene: TRBJ2-6
clone size: .
D gene: .
V gene: TRBV13
CDR3 protein: CASSSIQGSGANVLTF
CDR3 DNA: TGTGCCAGCAGCTCAATACAGGGCTCTGGGGCCAACGTCCTGACTTTC

J gene: TRBJ1-1
clone size: .
D gene: TRBD1
V gene: TRBV7-3
CDR3 protein: CASSSRTGVNTEAFF
CDR3 DNA: TGTGCCAGCAGCTCGCGGACAGGGGTGAACACTGAAGCTTTCTTT

J gene: TRBJ2-5
clone size: .
D gene: .
V gene: TRBV5-6
CDR3 protein: CASSLGGQETQYF
CDR3 DNA: TGTGCCAGCAGCTTGGGCGGGCAAGAGACCCAGTACTTC

J gene: TRBJ2-5
clone size: .
D gene: .
V gene: TRBV14
CDR3 protein: CASSQWGEETQYF
CDR3 DNA: TGTGCCAGCAGCCAATGGGGGGAAGAGACCCAGTACTTC

J gene: TRBJ1-1
clone size: few
D gene: .
V gene: TRBV2
CDR3 protein: CASSEGRRGTEAFF
CDR3 DNA: TGTGCCAGCAGTGAAGGACGGCGGGGCACTGAAGCTTTCTTT

J gene: TRBJ2-3
clone size: .
D gene: .
V gene: TRBV7-2
CDR3 protein: CASSLGSGLNTDTQYF
CDR3 DNA: TGTGCCAGCAGCTTAGGGTCGGGACTCAACACAGATACGCAGTATTTT

J gene: TRBJ2-5
clone size: .
D gene: .
V gene: TRBV9
CDR3 protein: CASSGTYQETQYF
CDR3 DNA: TGTGCCAGCAGCGGGACTTACCAAGAGACCCAGTACTTC

J gene: TRBJ1-3
clone size: .
D gene: .
V gene: TRBV27
CDR3 protein: CASSSRFDSGNTIYF
CDR3 DNA: TGTGCCAGCAGTTCTAGATTCGACTCTGGAAACACCATATATTTT

J gene: TRBJ2-1
clone size: .
D gene: .
V gene: TRBV7-9
CDR3 protein: CASSGFALDNEQFF
CDR3 DNA: TGTGCCAGCAGCGGGTTTGCACTAGACAATGAGCAGTTCTTC